A single sample gave rise to the 20 T cell receptor beta chains below, sequenced in a study of response to subunit inactivated influenza vaccine. TCRdb processed the RT-PCR reads anew with MiXCR; each CDR3 protein has one entry. Of hundreds of thousands of distinct CDR3 sequences detected, 14% appear once; the ten largest clones hold about 7.4%. The sample here was PBMCs from blood, taken 14 to 15 days before vaccination. All receptors come from a man aged 50-60 years who received an inactivated influenza vaccine.

The chain combines TRBV12-3 or TRBV12-4 with TRBJ2-1; no clear D. The CDR3 has 13 residues. Trimming took 6 bases from V and 8 from J, leaving 14 bases between them. CDR3 in DNA: TGTGCCAGCAGGGGATCATTACGGGATGAGCAGTTCTTC. Translating it yields CASRGSLRDEQFF.

This clonotype has just a few counts. The chain is built from TRBV28 and TRBJ2-1; a weak D match, TRBD2 (6 bases). V was trimmed by 8 bases and J by 0 bases, leaving 11 bases between them. Per germline, CDR1 MDHEN and CDR2 SYDVKM. The CDR3 loop spans 14 amino acids. CDR3 in amino acids: CASGGLSSYNEQFF. The CDR3 DNA follows: TGTGCCAGCGGCGGACTAAGCTCCTACAATGAGCAGTTCTTC.

This chain uses TRBV7-8 with TRBJ1-1; D gene ambiguous. V was pared by 0 bases and J by 4 bases, with 9 bases between. From germline, CDR1 is SGHVS and CDR2 FQNEAQ. This CDR3 is built from 14 residues. The CDR3 protein is CASSLALTRTEAFF. The CDR3 DNA follows: TGTGCCAGCAGCTTAGCGCTCACCCGCACTGAAGCTTTCTTT.

The chain has TRBV5-1 and TRBJ2-1; D is unclear. Germline V gene data show CDR1 as SGHRS and CDR2 as YFSETQ. The CDR3 has 14 amino acids. Trimming took off 4 bases at V and 6 bases at J, with 14 bases between the two ends. CDR3 bases: TGCGCCAGCAGCCCAGAGACACCTCGCAATGAGCAGTTCTTC. As protein: CASSPETPRNEQFF.

This clonotype has a count of ten or more. The V and J genes are TRBV12-3 or TRBV12-4 and TRBJ2-1; no firm D call. Deletions cut 6 bases from V and 8 bases from J, with 17 bases between. The CDR3 contains 14 residues. The CDR3 sequence is CASRRQRFMDEQFF. In nucleotides, the CDR3 is TGTGCCAGCAGAAGGCAACGGTTCATGGATGAGCAGTTCTTC.

This clonotype came up a few times. The V and J genes are TRBV6-2 or TRBV6-3 and TRBJ2-7, with D possibly matching TRBD2 (6 bases). The germline V gene encodes CDR1 MNHEY and CDR2 SVGEGT. The CDR3 is made up of 14 amino acids. The germline V and J ends were trimmed by 6 bases and 3 bases, with 15 bases remaining between them. The CDR3 loop is CASRPRGRIYEQYF. DNA for the CDR3: TGTGCCAGCAGGCCTCGGGGGAGAATCTACGAGCAGTACTTC.

This clonotype was observed many times. The chain combines TRBV3-1 with TRBJ2-1, with D possibly TRBD2 on 5 matching bases. Looked up from germline, CDR1 is LGHDT and CDR2 is YNNKEL (reference sequence). V lost 1 base and J 9 bases, leaving 13 bases between the germline ends. CDR3 length: 14 amino acids. CDR3 sequence reads: CASSQAGGRVEQFF. Here the CDR3 DNA reads TGTGCCAGCAGCCAAGCTGGTGGGAGAGTTGAGCAGTTCTTC.

V and J are TRBV19 and TRBJ2-6; the D is unclear. The CDR3 runs 16 residues. The V end lost 4 bases, the J end lost 0 bases, and 10 bases lay between the germline ends. Germline values: CDR1 LNHDA, CDR2 SQIVND (reference sequence). The CDR3 sequence: CASSTERTSGANVLTF. CDR3 nucleotides: TGTGCCAGTAGTACGGAAAGAACCTCTGGGGCCAACGTCCTGACTTTC. The whole variable domain, filled in from reference TRBV19 and TRBJ2-6, reads DGGITQSPKYLFRKEGQNVTLSCEQNLNHDAMYWYRQDPGQGLRLIYYSQIVNDFQKGDIAEGYSVSREKKESFPLTVTSAQKNPTAFYLCASSTERTSGANVLTFGAGSRLTVL.

The table lists this clonotype with a few counts. J is TRBJ1-4 and V is TRBV5-1, with unresolved D. V dropped 0 bases and J dropped 1 base, with 4 bases sitting between them. CDR1 SGHRS and CDR2 YFSETQ come from the germline V gene. CDR3 size: 14 residues. The CDR3 protein is CASSLAITNEKLFF. The CDR3 DNA reads TGCGCCAGCAGCTTGGCCATAACTAATGAAAAACTGTTTTTT.

With regard to this clonotype: A clone one base away is much larger, so this may be a read error. The chain recombines TRBV7-9 with TRBJ2-1; D may be TRBD2 (5 bases). CDR3 length equals 14 residues. Germline assignment: CDR1 SEHNR and CDR2 FQNEAQ (reference sequence). The CDR3 loop is CTSSPDGGYNEQFF. CDR3 coding DNA: TGTACCAGCAGCCCTGACGGCGGGTACAATGAGCAGTTCTTC. The complete variable domain, with remaining parts taken from reference TRBV7-9 and TRBJ2-1, reads DTGVSQNPRHKITKRGQNVTFRCDPISEHNRLYWYRQTLGQGPEFLTYFQNEAQLEKSRLLSDRFSAERPKGSFSTLEIQRTEQGDSAMYLCTSSPDGGYNEQFFGPGTRLTVL.

The rearrangement uses TRBV12-3 or TRBV12-4 and TRBJ1-4, with D unresolved. Trimming took 1 base from V and 7 from J, leaving 7 bases between them. The CDR3 is 13 residues long. CDR3 loop: CASSLGPSEKLFF. The CDR3, as DNA: TGTGCCAGCAGTTTAGGACCCTCTGAAAAACTGTTTTTT.

DNA for the CDR3: TGTGCCAGCAGCCCGTACACCGTACAGCCCCAGCATTTT. It is translated as CASSPYTVQPQHF. The genes are TRBV6-2 or TRBV6-3 and TRBJ1-5, with unresolved D. This CDR3 has 13 amino acids. V was cut by 6 bases and J by 7 bases, with 13 bases left in between. In germline, CDR1 is MNHEY, CDR2 SVGEGT.

The rearrangement uses TRBV28 and TRBJ2-6; D possibly uses TRBD1 or TRBD2 (5 bases each). This CDR3 is 16 amino acids long. CDR1 and CDR2 from the germline V gene are MDHEN and SYDVKM. V lost 7 bases and J 1 base, leaving 14 bases between the germline ends. CDR3 sequence: CASMGPLGSGANVLTF. The CDR3 DNA is TGTGCCAGCATGGGACCCCTAGGGTCTGGGGCCAACGTCCTGACTTTC.

The chain employs TRBV10-3 and TRBJ2-1; 8 bases are shared with TRBD2. Per the germline V gene, CDR1 is ENHRY and CDR2 is SYGVKD. CDR3 length: 15 residues. Losses at the gene ends were 6 bases for V and 7 bases for J; bases not matched to a gene: 11. CDR3 coding DNA: TGTGCCATCAGGGGGGGGAGCGGGAGTATGAATGAGCAGTTCTTC. Residues: CAIRGGSGSMNEQFF.

V and J are TRBV7-2 and TRBJ1-6; no reliable D call. CDR3 length equals 14 residues. The germline V and J ends were trimmed by 2 bases and 9 bases, with 11 bases remaining between them. In germline, CDR1 is SGHTA, CDR2 FQGNSA. The CDR3 reads CASSLPTTASPLHF. The CDR3 region has the DNA TGTGCCAGCAGCTTACCCACAACAGCTTCACCCCTCCACTTT.

This chain uses TRBV6-1 with TRBJ2-1; 10 nucleotides match TRBD1. V shed 6 bases and J 9 bases; nucleotides not matched to a gene: 8. The V gene's germline CDR1 is MNHNS and CDR2 SASEGT. The CDR3 consists of 14 residues. The CDR3 nucleotides are TGTGCCAGCAGGGGGACAGGGGAATGGACTGAGCAGTTCTTC. Translated: CASRGTGEWTEQFF.

This clonotype was picked up a small number of times. The chain couples TRBV4-3 to TRBJ2-7, with D perhaps matching TRBD1 or TRBD2 (5 bases each). CDR3 size: 16 residues. Germline loops: CDR1 LGHNA, CDR2 YSLEER. Trimming took 4 bases from V and 2 from J, leaving 18 bases between them. The CDR3 DNA reads as TGCGCCAGCAGCCCAGCGAACCTAGGGGACCCCTACGAGCAGTACTTC. Amino acids: CASSPANLGDPYEQYF.

This clonotype turned up a few times. The rearrangement joins TRBV4-2 to TRBJ1-1, with a possible D match to TRBD1 (5 bases). The germline V gene encodes CDR1 LGHNA and CDR2 YNFKEQ. The V and J ends lost 1 base and 6 bases respectively, with 15 bases between them. The CDR3 spans 15 residues. CDR3 region: CASSQVGGRGPEAFF. The DNA of the CDR3 is TGTGCCAGCAGCCAAGTCGGGGGACGAGGCCCTGAAGCTTTCTTT.

The V call is TRBV2, the J call TRBJ2-7, with 13 bases aligning to TRBD2. This CDR3 is built from 14 residues. V lost 9 bases to trimming and J lost 3 bases; unmatched junction nucleotides: 5. The germline gives CDR1 SNHLY, CDR2 FYNNEI. CDR3 coding DNA: TGTGCCAGGCAGGGACTAGCGGGGAGCTACGAGCAGTACTTC. This encodes CARQGLAGSYEQYF.

V and J are TRBV7-2 and TRBJ2-6; possibly TRBD1 for D (6 bases). V was shortened by 5 bases and J by 2 bases, with 10 bases between the two germline ends. CDR3 length: 15 amino acids. Germline V gene lookup returns CDR1 SGHTA and CDR2 FQGNSA. This chain's CDR3 is CASSITGTGANVLTF. The CDR3 coding sequence is TGTGCCAGCAGCATTACAGGGACTGGGGCCAACGTCCTGACTTTC.